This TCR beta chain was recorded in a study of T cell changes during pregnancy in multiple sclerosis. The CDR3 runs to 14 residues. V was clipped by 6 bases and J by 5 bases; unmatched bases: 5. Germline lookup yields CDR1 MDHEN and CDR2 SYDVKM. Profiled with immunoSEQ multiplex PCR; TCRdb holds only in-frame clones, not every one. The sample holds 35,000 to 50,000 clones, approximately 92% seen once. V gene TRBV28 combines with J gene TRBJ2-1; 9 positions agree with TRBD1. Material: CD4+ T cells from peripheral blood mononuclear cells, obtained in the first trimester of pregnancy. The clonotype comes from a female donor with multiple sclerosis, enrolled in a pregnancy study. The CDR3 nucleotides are TGTGCCAGCAGGACAGGGGGGAAAAACAATGAGCAGTTCTTC. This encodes CASRTGGKNNEQFF.